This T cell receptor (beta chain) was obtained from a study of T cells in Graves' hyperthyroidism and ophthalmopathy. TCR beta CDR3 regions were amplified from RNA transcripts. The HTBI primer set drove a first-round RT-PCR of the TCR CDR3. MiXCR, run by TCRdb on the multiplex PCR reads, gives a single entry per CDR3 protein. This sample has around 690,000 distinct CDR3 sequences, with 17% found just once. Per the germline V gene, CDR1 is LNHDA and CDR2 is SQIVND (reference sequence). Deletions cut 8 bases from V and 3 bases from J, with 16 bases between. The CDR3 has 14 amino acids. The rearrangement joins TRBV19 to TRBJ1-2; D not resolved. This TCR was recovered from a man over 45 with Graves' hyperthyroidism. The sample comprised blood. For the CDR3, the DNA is TGTGCCAGTTCGAAGAGTTGGACGGACTATGGCTACACCTTC. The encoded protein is CASSKSWTDYGYTF.